The rows below give T cell receptor beta chains drawn from one sample of a study of cytomegalovirus exposure and HLA in healthy donors. The protocol was immunoSEQ multiplex PCR, while the TCRdb copy is restricted to in-frame clones and leaves out a portion. Of under 200,000 clones in the sample, approximately 77% were seen once. Material: PBMCs. The source is a middle-aged man in good health and CMV-seropositive. Both conserved end residues are part of each CDR3. D genes are given only for firm matches. Clone size, where shown, is once, few, many, or a class for clones that have expanded.

J,V,size,D,CDR3,DNA
TRBJ1-4,TRBV6-1,NA,TRBD1,CASSPQTGGSEKLFF,TGTGCCAGCAGTCCACAGACAGGGGGCTCTGAAAAACTGTTTTTT
TRBJ1-3,TRBV5-5,NA,TRBD1,CASSPRTGATSGNTIYF,TGTGCCAGCAGCCCCAGGACAGGGGCTACCTCTGGAAACACCATATATTTT
TRBJ1-2,TRBV30,NA,NA,CAWVTGSARLMNGYTF,TGTGCCTGGGTAACCGGGAGCGCAAGGTTAATGAATGGCTACACCTTC
TRBJ1-5,TRBV5-6,NA,NA,CASSLQENSNQPQHF,TGTGCCAGCAGCTTACAGGAGAATAGCAATCAGCCCCAGCATTTT
TRBJ2-5,TRBV6-5,NA,TRBD2,CASSLGLAPGTQYF,TGTGCCAGCAGTCTGGGACTAGCGCCAGGGACCCAGTACTTC
TRBJ1-2,TRBV5-4,NA,NA,CASSIDSTGYTF,TGTGCCAGCAGCATTGACAGTACGGGCTACACCTTC
TRBJ2-3,TRBV5-1,NA,TRBD1,CASSVGQGSTDTQYF,TGCGCCAGCAGCGTTGGACAGGGGAGCACAGATACGCAGTATTTT
TRBJ1-1,TRBV19,NA,NA,CASSTGARVSSTEAFF,TGTGCCAGTAGTACCGGAGCTCGCGTTTCGAGCACTGAAGCTTTCTTT
TRBJ2-3,TRBV18,NA,TRBD2,CASSPRGLAGRSTDTQYF,TGTGCCAGCTCACCAAGGGGACTAGCGGGGCGTAGCACAGATACGCAGTATTTT
TRBJ1-1,TRBV13,NA,TRBD1,CASSRGDRGNTEAFF,TGTGCCAGCAGCAGGGGGGACAGGGGGAACACTGAAGCTTTCTTT
TRBJ1-1,TRBV10-3,NA,TRBD1,CAISDPGQGDINRNTEAFF,TGTGCCATCAGCGATCCTGGACAGGGGGACATCAACAGGAACACTGAAGCTTTCTTT
TRBJ1-1,TRBV7-9,NA,NA,CASSPSGAIEAFF,TGTGCCAGCAGCCCTTCAGGGGCTATTGAAGCTTTCTTT
TRBJ2-2,TRBV2,NA,TRBD2,CASSERLAGTGELFF,TGTGCCAGCAGTGAGAGGCTAGCGGGAACCGGGGAGCTGTTTTTT
TRBJ1-6,TRBV5-1,NA,TRBD1,CASSHQGADSPLHF,TGCGCCAGCAGTCATCAGGGGGCGGATTCACCCCTCCACTTT
TRBJ1-6,TRBV10-3,few,TRBD1,CAISESRTGGAYNSPLHF,TGTGCCATCAGTGAGTCAAGGACAGGGGGCGCGTATAATTCACCCCTCCACTTT
TRBJ2-7,TRBV29-1,NA,TRBD1,CSVDKGTVVGEQYF,TGCAGCGTTGATAAAGGGACAGTGGTGGGCGAGCAGTACTTC
TRBJ2-1,TRBV6-1,NA,NA,CASSDRVRGSYNEQFF,TGTGCCAGCAGTGACCGCGTACGGGGGAGTTACAATGAGCAGTTCTTC
TRBJ1-2,TRBV25-1,NA,TRBD1,CASSELRPGGIIPYGYTF,TGTGCCAGCAGTGAACTACGACCAGGGGGAATTATACCATACGGCTACACCTTC
TRBJ2-7,TRBV25-1,NA,TRBD1,CASSESVQGAGEQYF,TGTGCCAGCAGTGAATCGGTACAGGGGGCGGGCGAGCAGTACTTC
TRBJ2-5,TRBV5-6,few,TRBD2,CASSLVGRGGEYQETQYF,TGTGCCAGCAGCTTGGTTGGGCGGGGGGGGGAGTACCAAGAGACCCAGTACTTC
TRBJ1-5,TRBV7-2,NA,NA,CASSLGADSNQPQHF,TGTGCCAGCAGCTTAGGGGCCGATAGCAATCAGCCCCAGCATTTT
TRBJ2-5,TRBV28,few,TRBD2,CASSLGGGSLTQYF,TGTGCCAGCAGTTTAGGCGGGGGGTCGTTGACCCAGTACTTC
TRBJ1-5,TRBV28,NA,TRBD1,CATPGTGNQPQHF,TGTGCCACCCCCGGGACAGGGAATCAGCCCCAGCATTTT
TRBJ1-2,TRBV5-1,NA,NA,CASSLTNYGYTF,TGCGCCAGCAGCTTGACAAATTACGGCTACACCTTC
TRBJ1-5,TRBV2,NA,NA,CASSDWGDQPQHF,TGTGCCAGCAGTGATTGGGGGGATCAGCCCCAGCATTTT
TRBJ2-7,TRBV13,NA,TRBD2,CASSLMASGGFSYEQYF,TGTGCCAGCAGCTTAATGGCTAGCGGGGGTTTCTCCTACGAGCAGTACTTC
TRBJ2-5,TRBV5-4,NA,TRBD2,CASSLDTSGGAGETQYF,TGTGCCAGCAGCTTGGACACTAGCGGGGGGGCCGGGGAGACCCAGTACTTC
TRBJ2-7,TRBV2,NA,TRBD1,CASSEGTGGTYEQYF,TGTGCCAGCAGTGAAGGGACAGGGGGCACCTACGAGCAGTACTTC
TRBJ1-2,TRBV7-2,NA,TRBD1,CASSYGRGQGNGYTF,TGTGCCAGCAGCTACGGGCGGGGACAGGGGAATGGCTACACCTTC
TRBJ2-2,TRBV11-3,NA,NA,CASSLRGNTGELFF,TGTGCCAGCAGCCTGCGGGGGAACACCGGGGAGCTGTTTTTT
TRBJ2-1,TRBV30,NA,NA,CAWSDLVDEQFF,TGTGCCTGGAGTGACCTAGTCGATGAGCAGTTCTTC
TRBJ2-5,TRBV11-1,NA,NA,CASSLALATSQETQYF,TGTGCCAGCAGCTTAGCGTTAGCGACATCTCAAGAGACCCAGTACTTC
TRBJ1-3,TRBV13,once,NA,CASSLLYRASGNTIYF,TGTGCCAGCAGCTTACTATACAGGGCTTCTGGAAACACCATATATTTT
TRBJ2-2,TRBV5-4,NA,NA,CASRLGMAGLNTGELFF,TGTGCCAGCCGACTAGGGATGGCGGGGCTGAACACCGGGGAGCTGTTTTTT
TRBJ1-4,TRBV5-4,few,NA,CASSQPGATNEKLFF,TGTGCCAGCAGCCAACCAGGGGCCACTAATGAAAAACTGTTTTTT